This TCR beta chain was captured by sequencing in a study of shared clonotypes between healthy human individuals. The length of the CDR3 is 14 residues. Germline V gene data show CDR1 as SGHRS and CDR2 as YFSETQ. Losses at the gene ends were 6 bases for V and 4 bases for J; bases not matched to a gene: 6. Libraries were prepared by immunoSEQ multiplex PCR; TCRdb keeps only in-frame clonotypes and omits some of them. The table lists around 2.5 million clones, roughly 93% of them singletons. The sequence was obtained from a man between 18 and 35 years old in good health. Some clones in this sample may be carry-over from other donors' samples. The chain joins TRBV5-1 to TRBJ2-3; 9 positions match TRBD2. What was sequenced was naive CD4+ T cells from PBMCs. The subset here: CD45RA+ positively selected. The CDR3 sequence is CASTVAGEADTQYF. DNA for the CDR3: TGCGCCAGCACGGTAGCGGGAGAAGCAGATACGCAGTATTTT.